This T cell receptor (beta chain) was captured by sequencing in a study of cytomegalovirus exposure and HLA in healthy donors. On the study more broadly: Researchers previously reported finding about 110 million unique TCR beta sequences from around 200 million T cells.

Points from the study as a whole: Indistinguishable V segments, including TRBV6-2 and TRBV6-3, were excluded. Available immune exposure information was restricted to CMV serostatus only.

V was pared by 5 bases and J by 4 bases, with 9 bases of the junction left unmatched. There are 15 residues in the CDR3. Germline CDR1 reads SEHNR; CDR2 reads FQNEAQ (reference sequence). A remark on this clone: Antigen specificity is unknown.

The PCR employed 60 Vbeta primers together with 13 Jbeta primers. Assay: immunoSEQ multiplex PCR; the TCRdb copy retains only in-frame clones and omits some. Here the sample spans 98,000 or so clones, about 76% being singletons. The donors comprised healthy bone marrow donors. This TCR derives from a human donor in good health. The V gene is TRBV7-9, the J gene TRBJ2-7, with 9 bases aligning to TRBD1. The sample was PBMCs. CDR3 in amino acids: CASSRPGTGSYEQYF. CDR3 sequence (DNA): TGTGCCAGCAGCCGACCCGGGACAGGGTCGTACGAGCAGTACTTC.